The following is a T cell receptor (gamma chain) sequence with its context. This sample includes further DNA sequences coding for the same CDR3. This specimen belongs to a study of gamma-delta chains in newborns, infants, children. Study summary: Innate gammadelta T cells reportedly expand polyclonally right after birth, driven by microbial exposure, per the title.

TCRdb redid clone calling on the reads using CATT. The sample lists around 2,700 gamma-chain clones, approximately 40% occurring once. The sequencing sample was made of blood. The receptor's source is a child who was a newborn, infant or young child, either healthy, febrile or measles-vaccinated (not recorded which).

The CDR3: CATWDRPGWNYKKLF. CDR3 bases: TGTGCCACCTGGGACAGGCCGGGGTGGAACTATAAGAAACTCTTT. The J gene is TRGJ1 or TRGJ2, the V gene TRGV3. TCRdb is silent on the J gene; assignment here came from matching the DNA to germline. This CDR3 comprises 15 residues. Losses at the gene ends were 0 bases for V and 7 bases for J; bases not matched to a gene: 12. Germline V CDR1 and CDR2: VTNTFY, YDVSTARD (reference sequence).